This T cell receptor (beta chain) was profiled in a study of blood T cells in healthy people across ages. About this clonotype: Its specificity is unknown.

Through a sample-barcoded 5' primer and a J-beta primer mix, a second PCR was run for 7 to 11 cycles. TCRdb reanalysed the 5' RACE reads using MiXCR and keeps one entry per CDR3 protein. Altogether around 900,000 distinct CDR3 sequences are present, less than 35% being singletons, with the ten largest covering 15% to 20%. Between the trimmed V and J ends, which lost 7 bases and 1 base, there was a span of 13 bases. The CDR3 sequence is 14 residues long. The germline gives CDR1 MNHEY, CDR2 SVGAGI. Samples each yielded at least 6 micrograms of total RNA. Study-level results: Diversity was higher, and naive CD4+ cells more numerous, in long-lived donors than in aged donors.

Sequenced input: blood. This chain uses TRBV6-5 with TRBJ1-2, with D unclear. The sequence was obtained from an elderly woman in good health. CDR3 coding DNA: TGTGCCAGCAAACCCCAAGAGGGTAACTATGGCTACACCTTC. Translated: CASKPQEGNYGYTF.